A single count supports the clone carrying this T cell receptor (beta chain). This sample is part of a study of blood T cell repertoires in COVID-19. Study-wide context: Nucleic acid was either cDNA or gDNA, and it came from T cells, B-cell-depleted T cells, or PBMCs.

This CDR3 spans 17 amino acids. J lost 2 bases, V lost 0 bases, and 4 bases had no gene match. Germline CDR1 is MNHNS and CDR2 is SASEGT. As originally analysed: Quantification of nucleated cells was approximated via reference gene primer amplification. Some clones are missing from TCRdb's copy, which holds only in-frame ones; the method was immunoSEQ multiplex PCR. Clone size and the V and J calls come from that table; the DNA yielded D and trimming. This table has roughly 280,000 clones, 75% to 90% appearing once. The chain recombines TRBV6-1 with TRBJ2-2; 9 nucleotides align to TRBD2. This receptor was obtained from a man aged 30 to 39 with active or convalescent COVID-19. The sequencing input was peripheral blood. The CDR3 region is CASSEAGLAGNTGELFF. The CDR3 bases are TGTGCCAGCAGTGAAGCTGGGCTAGCGGGAAACACCGGGGAGCTGTTTTTT.